Described below is a single TCR beta chain sequence and its context. This CDR3 is 11 amino acids long. Germline V gives CDR1 SGHNT, CDR2 YENEEA. Deletions cut 2 bases from V and 4 bases from J, with 2 bases between. This record comes from a study of blood T cell repertoires in COVID-19. Assay used: immunoSEQ multiplex PCR; TCRdb lists only in-frame clones, some missing. In the table there are about 250,000 clones, around 90% of which are singletons. Sequencing was performed on peripheral blood. The clonotype comes from a woman in her forties who had recovered from COVID-19. The chain uses TRBV11-3 and TRBJ1-1; unclear D gene. The DNA of the CDR3 is TGTGCCAGCAGCTTACGCACTGAAGCTTTCTTT. Its protein product is CASSLRTEAFF. The complete variable domain, with remaining parts taken from reference TRBV11-3 and TRBJ1-1, reads EAGVVQSPRYKIIEKKQPVAFWCNPISGHNTLYWYLQNLGQGPELLIRYENEEAVDDSQLPKDRFSAERLKGVDSTLKIQPAELGDSAVYLCASSLRTEAFFGQGTRLTVV.